The T cell receptor (beta chain) under discussion was sequenced for a study of blood T cells in healthy people across ages. Extracted total RNA amounted to at least 5.5 micrograms for each sample. Study observations and caveats: PBMC samples, being unsorted, prevented any conclusive comparison of naive and antigen-experienced cells. Age advanced and TCR beta diversity per million T cells fell, roughly linearly.

Trimming shortened V by 4 bases and J by 3 bases, and 16 bases separated the two germline ends. The germline CDR1 and CDR2 sequences are LGHDT and YNNKEL (reference sequence). CDR3 size: 16 residues. For this clonotype: Its antigen remains unknown.

For the second PCR, which ran for roughly 7 to 11 cycles, a sample-barcoded 5' primer and a J-beta primer mix were used. Sequencing yielded, for each sample, at least 2.5 million paired-end reads carrying CDR3. TCRdb used MiXCR to reprocess the 5' RACE reads, holding one entry per CDR3 protein. The sample contains 1.5 million to 2 million distinct CDR3 sequences, roughly 49% of which appear only once. Sequenced material: blood. This chain links TRBV3-1 with TRBJ2-1; D is possibly TRBD2 (6 bases). This TCR came from a woman aged 35 to 49 in good health. This chain's CDR3 is CASSPELATNYNEQFF. Here the CDR3 DNA reads TGTGCCAGCAGCCCCGAACTAGCCACTAACTACAATGAGCAGTTCTTC.